The 24 T cell receptor beta chains below were found in one sample sequenced in a study of cytomegalovirus exposure and HLA in healthy donors. The PCR contained 60 Vbeta and 13 Jbeta primers. Profiled with immunoSEQ multiplex PCR; TCRdb holds only in-frame clones, not every one. The sample lists about 160,000 clones, about four fifths occurring once. Input material: PBMCs. The origin of the receptors is a woman aged 45-59 years in good health and CMV-seronegative.

J is TRBJ2-7 and V is TRBV4-2; D might be TRBD1 (5 bases). This CDR3 has 15 amino acids. V lost 0 bases to trimming and J lost 0 bases, with 9 bases between them. The germline gives CDR1 LGHNA, CDR2 YNFKEQ. CDR3 nucleotide sequence: TGTGCCAGCAGCCAAGACTTTGGACACTCCTACGAGCAGTACTTC. Translation gives CASSQDFGHSYEQYF.

This clone has more than one count but fewer than ten. The rearrangement links TRBV27 to TRBJ2-2; tentatively, D is TRBD2 (6 bases). Germline loops: CDR1 MNHEY, CDR2 SMNVEV (reference sequence). CDR3 length equals 17 residues. V was cut by 5 bases and J by 0 bases, with 16 bases left in between. CDR3 in amino acids: CASSPPGESANTGELFF. CDR3 DNA sequence: TGTGCCAGCAGTCCCCCGGGGGAGTCCGCGAACACCGGGGAGCTGTTTTTT.

The CDR3 bases are TGTGCCAGCAGCCCGACTAGCGGGGGGGCGGTGGAGACCCAGTACTTC. Translated: CASSPTSGGAVETQYF. This chain links TRBV4-2 with TRBJ2-5; 14 bases are a match to TRBD2. The length of the CDR3 is 16 residues. Trimming cost V 4 bases and J 5 bases; bases outside gene matches: 6. The germline V gene encodes CDR1 LGHNA and CDR2 YNFKEQ.

The V gene is TRBV28, the J gene TRBJ1-5; D might be TRBD1 (5 bases). V was clipped by 8 bases and J by 6 bases, with 11 bases between them. Germline values: CDR1 MDHEN, CDR2 SYDVKM. The CDR3 spans 12 residues. CDR3 in amino acids: CASSTGGQPQHF. For the CDR3, the DNA is TGTGCCAGCTCAACAGGCGGTCAGCCCCAGCATTTT.

V is TRBV30 and J is TRBJ2-6; 7 nucleotides line up with TRBD1. Germline V lookup: CDR1 GTSNPN, CDR2 SVGIG (reference sequence). V was pared by 7 bases and J by 4 bases, with 10 bases of the junction left unmatched. The CDR3 extends over 15 amino acids. This chain's CDR3 is CAYLGGQPGANVLTF. The CDR3 bases are TGTGCCTACTTAGGGGGACAGCCCGGGGCCAACGTCCTGACTTTC.

J is TRBJ2-5 and V is TRBV12-5, with D maybe TRBD1 (6 bases). Trimming took 6 bases from V and 5 from J, leaving 19 bases between them. The CDR3 totals 15 residues. Looked up from germline, CDR1 is LGHNT and CDR2 is FRNRAP. This CDR3 is CASGSGPQGVETQYF. The CDR3 coding sequence is TGTGCTAGTGGCTCGGGGCCACAGGGCGTGGAGACCCAGTACTTC.

The chain employs TRBV27 and TRBJ2-2, with 7 positions matching TRBD2. V dropped 4 bases and J dropped 4; count of bases not matched to a gene: 6. The germline CDR1 and CDR2 sequences are MNHEY and SMNVEV (reference sequence). The CDR3 loop spans 15 amino acids. In DNA form, the CDR3 reads TGTGCCAGCAGTTCGTTGGGCGGGGGCACCGGGGAGCTGTTTTTT. It translates to CASSSLGGGTGELFF.

This clone was found a few times. The rearrangement links TRBV6-6 to TRBJ2-2, with 8 bases identical to TRBD1. V dropped 9 bases and J dropped 7; count of bases not matched to a gene: 7. This CDR3 region has 13 residues. Germline V gene sequence: CDR1 MNHNY, CDR2 SVGAGI (reference sequence). CDR3 amino acids: CASTDRVVGELFF. The CDR3, as DNA: TGTGCCAGTACGGACAGGGTGGTCGGGGAGCTGTTTTTT.

The chain has TRBV11-2 and TRBJ2-5, with 9 bases that match TRBD2. Looked up from germline, CDR1 is SGHAT and CDR2 is FQNNGV. The junction had 12 bases not matched to a gene; V was cut back by 5 bases and J by 5 bases. The CDR3 runs 16 residues. In DNA form, the CDR3 reads TGTGCCAGCAGCCCGCCGGCCAGCGGGGGGTTCGAGACCCAGTACTTC. Protein product: CASSPPASGGFETQYF.

This chain links TRBV5-1 with TRBJ1-1; no definite D call. Germline V gene lookup returns CDR1 SGHRS and CDR2 YFSETQ. This CDR3 contains 15 residues. The ends were cut back, 1 base at V and 0 bases at J, with 10 bases in the middle. CDR3 nucleotides: TGCGCCAGCAGCTTGACGGAGGGTTTGAACACTGAAGCTTTCTTT. Protein sequence: CASSLTEGLNTEAFF.

The chain has TRBV7-2 and TRBJ2-5; the D gene is possibly TRBD2 (6 bases). CDR1 is SGHTA, CDR2 FQGNSA, per germline. V was pared by 6 bases and J by 5 bases, with 16 bases between. The CDR3 is made up of 14 amino acids. The CDR3 protein is CASREGPSRETQYF. The DNA of the CDR3 is TGTGCCAGCAGGGAGGGGCCCTCCCGGGAGACCCAGTACTTC.

The chain employs TRBV6-1 and TRBJ1-4; the match to TRBD1 covers 11 bases. The CDR3 extends over 15 amino acids. With 8 bases clipped from V and 6 bases from J, the junction kept 8 bases outside the gene matches. Germline V gene lookup returns CDR1 MNHNS and CDR2 SASEGT. The CDR3 nucleotides read TGTGCCAGCCGGGACAGGGGGAGCATCGATGAAAAACTGTTTTTT. This codes for CASRDRGSIDEKLFF.

The V call is TRBV5-5, the J call TRBJ1-4; no firm D call. The length of the CDR3 is 14 residues. Per germline, CDR1 SGHKS and CDR2 YYEKEE (reference sequence). V lost 4 bases and J lost 10, with 17 bases in between. The CDR3 region has the DNA TGTGCCAGCAGCCCTGAGGTCAGTCTTGGAAAACTGTTTTTT. It codes for CASSPEVSLGKLFF.

The CDR3: CSAPGLITQYF. The CDR3 DNA follows: TGCAGTGCCCCTGGACTTATTACGCAGTATTTT. The rearrangement joins TRBV20-1 to TRBJ2-3, with D perhaps TRBD2 (5 bases). The CDR3 totals 11 residues. From germline, CDR1 is DFQATT and CDR2 SNEGSKA (reference sequence). The V gene lost 6 bases and the J gene lost 8 bases, with 12 bases spanning the gap.

The rearrangement links TRBV19 to TRBJ1-4, with TRBD1 matching over 9 bases. V shed 6 bases and J 7 bases; nucleotides not matched to a gene: 6. The germline V gene encodes CDR1 LNHDA and CDR2 SQIVND (reference sequence). The CDR3 consists of 14 residues. CDR3: CASSPGQGIEKLFF. The CDR3 DNA sequence: TGTGCCAGTAGCCCGGGACAGGGCATTGAAAAACTGTTTTTT.

The V gene is TRBV11-2, the J gene TRBJ2-7, with 7 bases fitting TRBD1. The CDR3 length is 15 residues. Germline CDR1 reads SGHAT; CDR2 reads FQNNGV. Trimming removed 0 bases from V and 3 bases from J; junction bases left unmatched: 5. CDR3 amino acids: CASSLEGGQNYEQYF. The CDR3 DNA sequence: TGTGCCAGCAGCTTAGAAGGGGGACAGAACTACGAGCAGTACTTC. Full variable domain (rest looked up from reference TRBV11-2 and TRBJ2-7): EAGVAQSPRYKIIEKRQSVAFWCNPISGHATLYWYQQILGQGPKLLIQFQNNGVVDDSQLPKDRFSAERLKGVDSTLKIQPAKLEDSAVYLCASSLEGGQNYEQYFGPGTRLTVT.

The rearrangement uses TRBV7-9 and TRBJ2-3, with 9 bases aligning to TRBD2. Germline-derived CDR1 and CDR2 are SEHNR and FQNEAQ (reference sequence). This CDR3 region has 17 residues. The V gene end was trimmed by 6 bases and the J gene end by 0 bases; junction bases not matched to a gene: 10. The CDR3 nucleotides are TGTGCCAGCAGGCCCGGTGAAGCGGGAGGTAGCACAGATACGCAGTATTTT. Translation gives CASRPGEAGGSTDTQYF.

The J gene is TRBJ1-2, the V gene TRBV5-4; 10 nucleotides match TRBD1. The germline V gene has CDR1 SGHNT and CDR2 YYREEE (reference sequence). Losses at the gene ends were 4 bases for V and 8 bases for J; bases not matched to a gene: 14. The CDR3 length is 16 residues. The CDR3 DNA reads TGTGCCAGCAGCCCCGATCTACCGACAGGGGGCCGAGGCTACACCTTC. Encoded protein: CASSPDLPTGGRGYTF.

This clone was found a few times. J is TRBJ1-4 and V is TRBV6-6, with a tentative D call TRBD1 (6 bases). The CDR3 has 16 amino acids. The germline V and J ends were trimmed by 2 bases and 3 bases, with 13 bases remaining between them. The germline CDR1 and CDR2 sequences are MNHNY and SVGAGI (reference sequence). The CDR3 protein is CASSYAGGAANEKLFF. For the CDR3, the DNA is TGTGCCAGCAGTTACGCGGGGGGCGCCGCTAATGAAAAACTGTTTTTT.

The rearrangement uses TRBV13 and TRBJ2-7; 9 bases are shared with TRBD1. Unmatched junction bases numbered 10, after V lost 6 bases and J lost 7 bases. In germline, CDR1 is PRHDT, CDR2 FYEKMQ (reference sequence). This CDR3 spans 14 amino acids. CDR3 nucleotide sequence: TGTGCCAGCAGTAGAGGACAGGGGCCGGGGGAGCAGTACTTC. Translated: CASSRGQGPGEQYF.

J is TRBJ2-2 and V is TRBV28; 7 nucleotides agree with TRBD2. The CDR3 contains 20 residues. Per germline, CDR1 MDHEN and CDR2 SYDVKM. J lost 6 bases, V lost 0 bases, and 19 bases had no gene match. The CDR3 coding sequence is TGTGCCAGCAGTTTATGGAAACGGGAGATTGGGGGGGACCGGGCCGGGGAGCTGTTTTTT. Its translation is CASSLWKREIGGDRAGELFF.

V gene TRBV5-4 combines with J gene TRBJ2-2; 8 bases agree with TRBD1. This CDR3 is 15 amino acids long. Germline trimming cut 2 bases from V and 6 bases from J; bases unmatched to any gene: 6. From germline, CDR1 is SGHNT and CDR2 YYREEE (reference sequence). For the CDR3, the DNA is TGTGCCAGCAGCTTTACGTCAGGGGGCTCCGGGGAGCTGTTTTTT. As protein: CASSFTSGGSGELFF.

The chain links TRBV11-3 to TRBJ1-1, with 9 bases aligning to TRBD1. The V and J ends lost 4 bases and 5 bases, in that order; junction bases with no gene match: 2. The germline V gene has CDR1 SGHNT and CDR2 YENEEA. The CDR3 loop spans 13 amino acids. CDR3 in amino acids: CASSSGTGTEAFF. As DNA, the CDR3 is TGTGCCAGCAGCTCCGGGACAGGGACTGAAGCTTTCTTT.

This clone showed up just a few times. This chain joins TRBV19 and TRBJ1-2; a possible D gene is TRBD1 (5 bases). This CDR3 has 13 amino acids. The ends were cut back, 4 bases at V and 4 bases at J, with 10 bases in the middle. CDR1 and CDR2 (germline): LNHDA, SQIVND (reference sequence). CDR3 loop: CASSRGEGYGYTF. CDR3 DNA sequence: TGTGCCAGTAGTAGGGGGGAAGGCTATGGCTACACCTTC. The full variable domain, with the rest looked up from reference TRBV19 and TRBJ1-2, is DGGITQSPKYLFRKEGQNVTLSCEQNLNHDAMYWYRQDPGQGLRLIYYSQIVNDFQKGDIAEGYSVSREKKESFPLTVTSAQKNPTAFYLCASSRGEGYGYTFGSGTRLTVV.